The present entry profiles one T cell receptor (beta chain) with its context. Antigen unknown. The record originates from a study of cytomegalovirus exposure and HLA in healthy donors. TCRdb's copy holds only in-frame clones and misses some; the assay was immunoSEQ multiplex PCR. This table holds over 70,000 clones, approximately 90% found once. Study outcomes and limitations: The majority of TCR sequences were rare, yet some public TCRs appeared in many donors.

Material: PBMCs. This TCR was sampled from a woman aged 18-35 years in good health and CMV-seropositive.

CDR3 protein: CASKTSGGNYEQYF. The DNA for the CDR3 is TGTGCCAGTAAGACTAGCGGGGGGAACTACGAGCAGTACTTC. The rearrangement uses TRBV19 and TRBJ2-7; TRBD2 agrees at 13 bases. J lost 3 bases, V lost 7 bases, and 3 bases had no gene match. The CDR3 has 14 residues. Germline values: CDR1 LNHDA, CDR2 SQIVND (reference sequence).